The sample holds many counts of the clone carrying this TCR beta chain. Antigen unknown. Germline assignment: CDR1 LGHDT and CDR2 YNNKEL (reference sequence). The CDR3 contains 16 residues. V was cut by 3 bases and J by 4 bases, with 15 bases left in between. This specimen belongs to a study of CD8 T cells in ankylosing spondylitis. Overall study findings and caveats: Significant enrichment of disease-linked clones was reportedly seen in matched ankylosing spondylitis synovial fluid. Roughly 8 highly homologous variants made up a TCR beta motif, and this motif appeared characteristic of ankylosing spondylitis blood. Some motif variants had been reported before (in reactive arthritis synovial fluid and blood). CD8+ cells made up the disease-linked clones, which were relatively rare in peripheral blood.

TCRdb reanalysed the 5' RACE reads using MiXCR and keeps one entry per CDR3 protein. Among 200,000 or so distinct CDR3 sequences listed, roughly 13% were seen once. Sequencing was carried out using blood, either unsorted or a sorted T cell fraction (not recorded which). The chain has TRBV3-1 and TRBJ2-2, with a possible D match to TRBD1 (6 bases). The TCR was taken from a female donor with ankylosing spondylitis or in good health (not recorded which). The CDR3 here is CASSHFLDRPTGELFF. The CDR3 DNA sequence: TGTGCCAGCAGCCACTTTCTAGACAGGCCCACCGGGGAGCTGTTTTTT.